A selection of T cell receptor beta chains follows, all from one sample in a study of Ad26.COV2.S vaccination and SARS-CoV-2 variants. The table came from immunoSEQ multiplex PCR; TCRdb's copy has only in-frame clones and leaves some out. This table has about 350,000 clones, about 87% appearing once. The sample was peripheral blood, taken in a trial of Ad26.COV2.S vaccine versus placebo. All receptors come from a person aged 18 to 65 who received the Ad26.COV2.S COVID-19 vaccine or a placebo. The CDR3 runs from the conserved cysteine through the conserved F or W. Each record gives: clone size, D gene, J gene, V gene, CDR3 length, CDR3 protein, CDR3 DNA. D genes are given only for firm matches. Size is omitted from some rows. Given values are once, few, many or a class for expanded clones.

.	TRBD1	TRBJ2-7	TRBV7-2	14	CASSSGQGTHEQYF	TGTGCCAGCAGCTCGGGACAGGGTACCCACGAGCAGTACTTC
.	.	TRBJ2-7	TRBV19	13	CASSEDSLYEQYF	TGTGCCAGTAGTGAGGATAGTCTCTACGAGCAGTACTTC
once	.	TRBJ2-3	TRBV11-3	15	CASSKGTGSTDTQYF	TGTGCCAGCAGCAAGGGAACAGGGTCGACAGATACGCAGTATTTT
.	.	TRBJ2-3	TRBV27	17	CASSLSTGYSSTDTQYF	TGTGCCAGCAGTTTAAGTACAGGTTATTCTAGCACAGATACGCAGTATTTT
.	.	TRBJ1-1	TRBV11-3	12	CASSTGPTEAFF	TGTGCCAGCAGCACGGGACCCACTGAAGCTTTCTTT
.	.	TRBJ1-5	TRBV2	14	CASRFGSGNQPQHF	TGTGCCAGCAGATTCGGTTCGGGTAATCAGCCCCAGCATTTT
.	.	TRBJ1-2	TRBV21-1	16	CASSRRDRPFMRGYTF	TGTGCCAGCAGCCGGAGGGACAGACCTTTTATGAGGGGCTACACCTTC
.	.	TRBJ2-1	TRBV4-3	16	CASSQDAVGYNGEQFF	TGCGCCAGCAGCCAAGATGCGGTGGGGTATAATGGGGAGCAGTTCTTC
.	.	TRBJ2-3	TRBV5-1	13	CASSRDATDTQYF	TGCGCCAGCAGTCGGGATGCGACAGATACGCAGTATTTT
once	.	TRBJ2-7	TRBV7-4	15	CAITGTPSFSYEQYF	TGTGCCATAACCGGGACACCAAGTTTCTCCTACGAGCAGTACTTC
.	.	TRBJ1-2	TRBV28	16	CASSSGRWAGVYGYTF	TGTGCCAGCAGTTCAGGAAGGTGGGCGGGCGTCTATGGCTACACCTTC
.	.	TRBJ2-7	TRBV6-5	14	CASSYLDSSYEQYF	TGTGCCAGCAGTTACTTAGACTCCTCCTACGAGCAGTACTTC
few	.	TRBJ1-5	TRBV4-1	15	CASSQGANSNQPQHF	TGCGCCAGCAGCCAAGGGGCTAATAGCAATCAGCCCCAGCATTTT
.	TRBD1	TRBJ1-5	TRBV5-7	15	CASIGRDSRYQPQHF	TGTGCCAGCATCGGGCGGGACAGTCGGTATCAGCCCCAGCATTTT
.	.	TRBJ1-5	TRBV4-1	16	CASSQEWQGRRQPQHF	TGCGCCAGCAGCCAAGAGTGGCAGGGAAGGCGTCAGCCCCAGCATTTT
once	.	TRBJ1-2	TRBV7-9	14	CASSFSTGNYGYTF	TGTGCCAGCAGCTTCAGTACAGGGAACTATGGCTACACCTTC
.	TRBD2	TRBJ2-3	TRBV4-3	16	CASSQGASGRTDTQYF	TGCGCCAGCAGCCAAGGTGCTAGCGGGAGAACAGATACGCAGTATTTT
.	TRBD1	TRBJ2-2	TRBV5-4	16	CASSLGTGINTGELFF	TGTGCCAGCAGCCTAGGGACAGGGATAAACACCGGGGAGCTGTTTTTT
.	.	TRBJ2-1	TRBV7-3	11	CASSLGRGQFF	TGTGCCAGCAGCTTAGGCAGGGGGCAGTTCTTC
.	.	TRBJ2-1	TRBV28	13	CASRATPSNEQFF	TGTGCCAGCAGAGCGACGCCTTCCAATGAGCAGTTCTTC
.	TRBD1	TRBJ1-2	TRBV9	14	CASSAWDSIYGYTF	TGTGCCAGCAGCGCCTGGGACAGTATCTATGGCTACACCTTC
.	TRBD2	TRBJ2-3	TRBV24-1	14	CATSDLAGGGTQYF	TGTGCCACCAGTGACCTAGCGGGGGGCGGTACGCAGTATTTT
.	.	TRBJ1-4	TRBV18	15	CASSPPGQWNEKLFF	TGTGCCAGCTCACCACCGGGACAATGGAATGAAAAACTGTTTTTT
.	.	TRBJ1-1	TRBV5-4	14	CASSFTQLNTEAFF	TGTGCCAGCAGCTTTACTCAGCTGAACACTGAAGCTTTCTTT